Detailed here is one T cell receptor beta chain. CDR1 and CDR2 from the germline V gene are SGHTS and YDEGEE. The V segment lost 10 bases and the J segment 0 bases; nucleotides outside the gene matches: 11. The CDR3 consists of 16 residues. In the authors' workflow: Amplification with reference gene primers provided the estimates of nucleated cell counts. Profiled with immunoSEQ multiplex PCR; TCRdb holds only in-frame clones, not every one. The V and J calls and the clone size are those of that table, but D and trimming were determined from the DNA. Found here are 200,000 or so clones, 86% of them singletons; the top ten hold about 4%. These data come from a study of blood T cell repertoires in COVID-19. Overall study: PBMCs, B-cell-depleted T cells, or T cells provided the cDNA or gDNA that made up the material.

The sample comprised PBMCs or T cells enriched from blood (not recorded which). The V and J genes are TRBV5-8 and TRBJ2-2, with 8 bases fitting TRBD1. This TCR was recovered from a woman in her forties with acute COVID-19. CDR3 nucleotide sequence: TGTGCCGCTAGGCTCAGGGGGCCATCGAACACCGGGGAGCTGTTTTTT. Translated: CAARLRGPSNTGELFF.